This T cell receptor (beta chain) comes out of a study of cytomegalovirus exposure and HLA in healthy donors. Study findings and constraints: TCR beta sequences numbering 15,000 to 20,000 were associated with HLA alleles at 0.05 false discovery rate in a later analysis. For most TCR beta V segments, an earlier analysis put the productive rate at about 87% or about 30% of the time. Relative to equally common others, HLA-associated TCR beta chains showed greater clonal expansion in a later analysis.

Worth noting for this clone: Its antigen is not identified.

Per germline, CDR1 MNHNS and CDR2 SASEGT. This CDR3 is built from 14 residues. The ends were cut back, 4 bases at V and 9 bases at J, with 18 bases in the middle. Both 60 Vbeta primers and 13 Jbeta primers went into the PCR. The method was immunoSEQ multiplex PCR; TCRdb's version includes in-frame clones alone and lacks a portion of them. This table holds under 50,000 clones. The TCR was taken from a male donor in good health and CMV-seronegative. This rearrangement joins TRBV6-1 to TRBJ1-2, with a possible D match to TRBD1 (5 bases). Sample: PBMCs. The CDR3 DNA sequence: TGTGCCAGCAGTGTGGGAGGGACCCCCTCAAGCTACACCTTC. Encoded protein: CASSVGGTPSSYTF.